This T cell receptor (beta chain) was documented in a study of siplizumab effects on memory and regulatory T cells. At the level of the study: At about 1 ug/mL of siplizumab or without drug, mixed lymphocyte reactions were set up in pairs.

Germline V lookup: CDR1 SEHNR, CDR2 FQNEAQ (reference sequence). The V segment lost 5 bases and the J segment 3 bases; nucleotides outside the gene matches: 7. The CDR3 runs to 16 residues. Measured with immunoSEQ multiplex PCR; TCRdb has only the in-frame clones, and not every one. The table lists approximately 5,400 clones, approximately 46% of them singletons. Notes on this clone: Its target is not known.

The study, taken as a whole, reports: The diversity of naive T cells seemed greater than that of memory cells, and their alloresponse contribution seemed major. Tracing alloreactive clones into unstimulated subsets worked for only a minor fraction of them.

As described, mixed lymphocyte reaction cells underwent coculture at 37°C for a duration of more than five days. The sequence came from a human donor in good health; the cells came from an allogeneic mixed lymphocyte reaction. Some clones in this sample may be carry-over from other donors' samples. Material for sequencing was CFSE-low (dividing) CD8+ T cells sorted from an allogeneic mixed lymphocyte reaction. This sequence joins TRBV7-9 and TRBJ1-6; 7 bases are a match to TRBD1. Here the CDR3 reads CASSAGTEGYNSPLHF. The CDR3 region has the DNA TGTGCCAGCAGCGCAGGGACAGAAGGCTATAATTCACCCCTCCACTTT. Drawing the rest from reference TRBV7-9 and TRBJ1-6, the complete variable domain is DTGVSQNPRHKITKRGQNVTFRCDPISEHNRLYWYRQTLGQGPEFLTYFQNEAQLEKSRLLSDRFSAERPKGSFSTLEIQRTEQGDSAMYLCASSAGTEGYNSPLHFGNGTRLTVT.